The present T cell receptor beta chain was sequenced within a study of OX40 agonist ivuxolimab in advanced cancers. Study overall: The group had a mean age of about 65 years, ranged from about 20 to 80, and was 75% to 85% male. One hepatocellular carcinoma and a couple of cutaneous melanoma patients partially responded.

Data came from immunoSEQ multiplex PCR; TCRdb stores just in-frame clones and leaves some out. The sample has about 94,000 clones; around 86% are singletons. V was trimmed by 7 bases and J by 9 bases, leaving 16 bases between them. Per germline, CDR1 MNHNS and CDR2 SASEGT. The CDR3 covers 14 residues. The receptor was isolated from an adult with an advanced solid tumor such as melanoma, head and neck, liver or kidney cancer. Sequenced here: CD4+ or CD8+ T cells sorted from blood, sampled in a trial of the OX40 agonist ivuxolimab. The chain employs TRBV6-1 and TRBJ1-6, with D possibly matching TRBD1 (5 bases). The CDR3 DNA reads TGTGCCAGCAAGGCACGTCGGGGGGGTTCACCCCTCCACTTT. It codes for CASKARRGGSPLHF.